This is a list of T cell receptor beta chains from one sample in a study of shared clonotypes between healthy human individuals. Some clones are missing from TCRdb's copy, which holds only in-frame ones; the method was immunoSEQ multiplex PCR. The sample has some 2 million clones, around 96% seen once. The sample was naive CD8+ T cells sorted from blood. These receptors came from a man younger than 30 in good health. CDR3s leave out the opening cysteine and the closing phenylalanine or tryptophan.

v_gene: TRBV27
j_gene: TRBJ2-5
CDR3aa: ASSAGTSGGQETQY

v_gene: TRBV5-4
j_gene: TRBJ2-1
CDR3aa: ASSLDVSYNEQF

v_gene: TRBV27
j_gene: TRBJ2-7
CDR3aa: ASSLRGLIYEQY

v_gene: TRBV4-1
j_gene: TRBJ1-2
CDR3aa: ASSLGQTYGYT

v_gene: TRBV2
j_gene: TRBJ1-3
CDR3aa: ASSEVGDRSGNTIY

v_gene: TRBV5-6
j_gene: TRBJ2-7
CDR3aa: ASSLAVAGLMYEQY

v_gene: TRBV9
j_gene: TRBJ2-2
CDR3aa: ASSVDGGYTGELF

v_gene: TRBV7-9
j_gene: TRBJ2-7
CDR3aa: ASSIGGSGAESYEQY

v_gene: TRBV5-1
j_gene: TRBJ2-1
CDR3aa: ASSFVRWGDEQF

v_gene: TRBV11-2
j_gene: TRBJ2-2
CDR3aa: ASSSGLARTGELF

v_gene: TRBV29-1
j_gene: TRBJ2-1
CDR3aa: SVDLGYEQF

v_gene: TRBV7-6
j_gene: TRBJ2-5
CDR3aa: ASSYGEVTQY

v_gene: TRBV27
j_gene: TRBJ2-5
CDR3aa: ASSLVGTAQETQY

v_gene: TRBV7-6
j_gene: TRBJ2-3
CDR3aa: ASSFYPTDTQY

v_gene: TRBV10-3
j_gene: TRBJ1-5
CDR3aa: AISEVGTGQPQH

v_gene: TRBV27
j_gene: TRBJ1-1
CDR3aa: ASSQRTGGTEAF

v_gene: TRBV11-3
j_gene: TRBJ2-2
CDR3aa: ASSFTPNTGELF

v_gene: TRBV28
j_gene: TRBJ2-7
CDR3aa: ASSFETLLEFEQY